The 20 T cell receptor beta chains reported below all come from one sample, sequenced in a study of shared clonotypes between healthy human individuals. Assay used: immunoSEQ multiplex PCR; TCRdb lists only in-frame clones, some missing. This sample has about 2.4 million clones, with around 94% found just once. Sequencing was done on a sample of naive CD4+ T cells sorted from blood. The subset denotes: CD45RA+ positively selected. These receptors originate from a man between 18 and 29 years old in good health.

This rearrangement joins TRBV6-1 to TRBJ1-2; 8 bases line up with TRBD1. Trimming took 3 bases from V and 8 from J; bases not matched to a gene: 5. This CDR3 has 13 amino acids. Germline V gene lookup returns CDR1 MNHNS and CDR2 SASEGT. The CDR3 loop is CASSELQGVGYTF. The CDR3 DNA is TGTGCCAGCAGTGAGTTACAGGGGGTCGGCTACACCTTC.

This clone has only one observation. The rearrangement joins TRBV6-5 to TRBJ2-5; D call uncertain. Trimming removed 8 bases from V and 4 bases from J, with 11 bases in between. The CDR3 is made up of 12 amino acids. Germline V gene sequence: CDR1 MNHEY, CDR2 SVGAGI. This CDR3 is CASSRKGETQYF. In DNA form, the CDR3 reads TGTGCCAGCTCACGCAAGGGAGAGACCCAGTACTTC.

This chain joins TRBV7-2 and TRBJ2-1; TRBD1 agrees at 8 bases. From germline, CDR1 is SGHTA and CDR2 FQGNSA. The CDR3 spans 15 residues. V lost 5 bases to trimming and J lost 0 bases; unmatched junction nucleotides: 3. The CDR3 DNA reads TGTGCCAGCAGCATTGACAGGGGCTCCTACAATGAGCAGTTCTTC. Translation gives CASSIDRGSYNEQFF.

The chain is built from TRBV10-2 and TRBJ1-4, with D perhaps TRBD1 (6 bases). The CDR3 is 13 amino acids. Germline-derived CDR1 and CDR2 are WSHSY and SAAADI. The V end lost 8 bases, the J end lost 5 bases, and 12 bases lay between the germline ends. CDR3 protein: CASGGQGNEKLFF. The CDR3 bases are TGCGCCAGCGGCGGGCAGGGGAATGAAAAACTGTTTTTT.

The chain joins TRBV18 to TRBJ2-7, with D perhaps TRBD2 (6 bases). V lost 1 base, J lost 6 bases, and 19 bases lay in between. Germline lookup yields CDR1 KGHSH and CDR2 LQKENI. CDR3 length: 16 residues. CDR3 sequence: CASSPLSGSGTFEQYF. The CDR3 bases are TGTGCCAGCTCACCACTGTCCGGTTCGGGGACTTTCGAGCAGTACTTC.

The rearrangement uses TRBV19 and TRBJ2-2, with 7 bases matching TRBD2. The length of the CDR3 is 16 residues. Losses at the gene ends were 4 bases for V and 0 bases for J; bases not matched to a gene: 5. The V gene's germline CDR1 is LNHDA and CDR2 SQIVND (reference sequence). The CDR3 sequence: CASSRSGAPNTGELFF. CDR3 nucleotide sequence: TGTGCCAGTAGTAGAAGCGGGGCCCCGAACACCGGGGAGCTGTTTTTT.

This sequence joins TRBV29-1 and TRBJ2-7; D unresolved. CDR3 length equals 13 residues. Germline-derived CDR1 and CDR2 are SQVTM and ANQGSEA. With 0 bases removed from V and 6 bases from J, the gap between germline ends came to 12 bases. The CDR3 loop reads CSVEDGGEGEQYF. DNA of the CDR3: TGCAGCGTTGAAGATGGTGGCGAAGGCGAGCAGTACTTC.

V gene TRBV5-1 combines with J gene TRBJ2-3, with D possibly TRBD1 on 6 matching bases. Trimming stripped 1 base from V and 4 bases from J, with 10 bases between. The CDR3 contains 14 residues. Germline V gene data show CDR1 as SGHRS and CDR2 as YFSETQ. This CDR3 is CASSLTGKADTQYF. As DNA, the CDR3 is TGCGCCAGCAGCTTGACAGGGAAGGCAGATACGCAGTATTTT.

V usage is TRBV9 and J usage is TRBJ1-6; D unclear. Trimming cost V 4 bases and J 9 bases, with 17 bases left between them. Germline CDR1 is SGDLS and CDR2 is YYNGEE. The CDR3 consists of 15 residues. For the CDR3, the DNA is TGTGCCAGCAGCACTTCCGGGAGCTGGGCTTCACCCCTCCACTTT. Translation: CASSTSGSWASPLHF.

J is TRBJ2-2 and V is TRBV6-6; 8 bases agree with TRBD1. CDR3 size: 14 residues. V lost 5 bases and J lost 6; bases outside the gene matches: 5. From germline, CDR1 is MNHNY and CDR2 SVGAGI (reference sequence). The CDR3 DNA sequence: TGTGCCAGCAGTAAGGACAGGGCCGCCGGGGAGCTGTTTTTT. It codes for CASSKDRAAGELFF.

In DNA form, the CDR3 reads TGTGCCAGCAGCTGGACCCCGCAAAACGAGCAGTACTTC. This translates into CASSWTPQNEQYF. The genes are TRBV13 and TRBJ2-7; the D is unclear. Trimming removed 4 bases from V and 5 bases from J, with 12 bases in between. CDR3 length equals 13 residues. CDR1 and CDR2 from the germline V gene are PRHDT and FYEKMQ (reference sequence).

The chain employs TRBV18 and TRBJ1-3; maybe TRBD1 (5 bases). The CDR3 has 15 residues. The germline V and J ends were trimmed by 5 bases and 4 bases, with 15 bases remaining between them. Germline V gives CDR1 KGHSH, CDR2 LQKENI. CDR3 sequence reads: CASSIGETEGNTIYF. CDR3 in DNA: TGTGCCAGCTCAATTGGGGAGACAGAGGGAAACACCATATATTTT.

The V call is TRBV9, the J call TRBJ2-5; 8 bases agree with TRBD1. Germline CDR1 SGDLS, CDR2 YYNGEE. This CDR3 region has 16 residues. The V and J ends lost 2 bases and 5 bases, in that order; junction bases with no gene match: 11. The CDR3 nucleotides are TGTGCCAGCAGCGTGGCCCAGGGGGCTCAGCGGGAGACCCAGTACTTC. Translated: CASSVAQGAQRETQYF. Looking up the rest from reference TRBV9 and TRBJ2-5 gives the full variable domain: DSGVTQTPKHLITATGQRVTLRCSPRSGDLSVYWYQQSLDQGLQFLIQYYNGEERAKGNILERFSAQQFPDLHSELNLSSLELGDSALYFCASSVAQGAQRETQYFGPGTRLLVL.

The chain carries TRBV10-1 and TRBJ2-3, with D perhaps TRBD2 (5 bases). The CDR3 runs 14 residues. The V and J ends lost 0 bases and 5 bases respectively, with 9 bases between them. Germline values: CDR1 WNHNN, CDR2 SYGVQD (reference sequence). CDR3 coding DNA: TGCGCCAGCAGTGAGTCGAGGCGGGTAGATACGCAGTATTTT. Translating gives CASSESRRVDTQYF.

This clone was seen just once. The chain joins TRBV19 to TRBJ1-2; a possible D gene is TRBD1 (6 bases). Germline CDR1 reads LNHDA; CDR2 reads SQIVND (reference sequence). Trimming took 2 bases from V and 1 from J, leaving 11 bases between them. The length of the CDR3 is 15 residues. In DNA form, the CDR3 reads TGTGCCAGTAGTATACAGGGGACCGTTAACTATGGCTACACCTTC. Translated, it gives CASSIQGTVNYGYTF.

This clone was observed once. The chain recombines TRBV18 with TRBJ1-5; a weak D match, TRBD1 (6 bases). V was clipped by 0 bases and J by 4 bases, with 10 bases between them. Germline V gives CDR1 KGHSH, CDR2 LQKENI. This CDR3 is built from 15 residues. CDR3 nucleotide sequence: TGTGCCAGCTCACCACCGGGGGGGGCGAATCAGCCCCAGCATTTT. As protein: CASSPPGGANQPQHF.

CDR3 DNA sequence: TGCGCCAGCAGCCCGGGACAGTCGGCTTCTAGCATTCAGTACTTC. Its translation is CASSPGQSASSIQYF. The chain uses TRBV5-1 and TRBJ2-4, with 7 bases fitting TRBD1. CDR1 and CDR2 from the germline V gene are SGHRS and YFSETQ. The CDR3 totals 15 residues. J lost 9 bases, V lost 4 bases, and 13 bases had no gene match.

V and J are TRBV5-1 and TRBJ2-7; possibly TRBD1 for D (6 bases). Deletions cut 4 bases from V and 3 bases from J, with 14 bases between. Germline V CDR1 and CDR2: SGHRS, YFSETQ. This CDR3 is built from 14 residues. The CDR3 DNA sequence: TGCGCCAGCAGCCCGACGCAGGGGATCTACGAGCAGTACTTC. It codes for CASSPTQGIYEQYF. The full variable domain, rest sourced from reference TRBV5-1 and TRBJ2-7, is KAGVTQTPRYLIKTRGQQVTLSCSPISGHRSVSWYQQTPGQGLQFLFEYFSETQRNKGNFPGRFSGRQFSNSRSEMNVSTLELGDSALYLCASSPTQGIYEQYFGPGTRLTVT.

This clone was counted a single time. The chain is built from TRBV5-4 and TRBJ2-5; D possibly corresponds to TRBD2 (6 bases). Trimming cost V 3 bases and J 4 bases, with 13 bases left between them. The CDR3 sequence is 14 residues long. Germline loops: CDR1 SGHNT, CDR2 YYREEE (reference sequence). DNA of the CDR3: TGTGCCAGCAGCTACCGGGACTCCACAGAGACCCAGTACTTC. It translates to CASSYRDSTETQYF. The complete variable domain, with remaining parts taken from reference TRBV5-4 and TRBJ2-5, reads ETGVTQSPTHLIKTRGQQVTLRCSSQSGHNTVSWYQQALGQGPQFIFQYYREEENGRGNFPPRFSGLQFPNYSSELNVNALELDDSALYLCASSYRDSTETQYFGPGTRLLVL.

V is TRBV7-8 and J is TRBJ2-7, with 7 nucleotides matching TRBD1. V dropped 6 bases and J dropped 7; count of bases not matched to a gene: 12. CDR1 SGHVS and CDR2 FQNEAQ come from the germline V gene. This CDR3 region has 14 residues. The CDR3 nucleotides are TGTGCCAGCAGGGAACGGGACAGTGATGGGGAGCAGTACTTC. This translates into CASRERDSDGEQYF.